There are many counts of the clone carrying this T cell receptor (beta chain). The antigen is unknown. The CDR3 is cut off 3 residues early in the read; its end comes from the germline J gene. No CVID subject was ill or on immunomodulatory drugs when sampled. Blood samples were heparinized, roughly 4.5 to 8.5 ml per donor. The assay was immunoSEQ multiplex PCR, and TCRdb's table has in-frame clones only and misses some. Reported are 40,000 or so clones, none seen only once; the ten largest carry roughly 5.6%. This CDR3 has 14 residues. CDR1 is SNHLY and CDR2 is FYNNEI in the germline V gene. V dropped 6 bases and J dropped 6 bases, with 18 bases sitting between them. This sample was included in a study of T cell clonality in common variable immunodeficiency. Whole-study findings and limits: Reportedly, TCR beta sequences from common variable immunodeficiency showed fewer deletions and N-nucleotide insertions.

The V call is TRBV2, the J call TRBJ2-7; D is possibly TRBD2 (6 bases). Material for sequencing was peripheral blood mononuclear cells. The TCR comes from a human donor with common variable immunodeficiency. CDR3 region: CASRAPGEVFEQYF. The CDR3 DNA, read in part, is TGTGCCAGCAGGGCCCCGGGGGAGGTCTTCGAG.